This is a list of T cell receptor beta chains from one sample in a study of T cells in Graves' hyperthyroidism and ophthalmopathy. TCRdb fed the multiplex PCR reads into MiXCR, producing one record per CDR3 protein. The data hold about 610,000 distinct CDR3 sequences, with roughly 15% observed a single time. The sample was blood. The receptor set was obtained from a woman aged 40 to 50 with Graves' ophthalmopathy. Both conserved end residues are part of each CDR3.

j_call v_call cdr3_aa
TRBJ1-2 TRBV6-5 CASSYPRGGGYTF
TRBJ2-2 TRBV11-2 CASFSPPEGASGRFGELFF
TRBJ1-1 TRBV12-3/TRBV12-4 CASSLFDSEAFF
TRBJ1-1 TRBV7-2 CASSFAGKTEAFF
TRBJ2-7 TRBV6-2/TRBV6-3 CASSYSTRQGSGLAGPYEQYF
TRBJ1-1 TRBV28 CASNMDRGMAEAFF
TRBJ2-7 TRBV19 CASRVGDEQYF
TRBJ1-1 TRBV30 CAWSVWEGTTEAFF
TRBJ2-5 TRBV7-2 CASRGPRQGGETQYF
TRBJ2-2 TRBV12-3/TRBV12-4 CASRSSNTGELFF
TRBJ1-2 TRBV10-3 CAIRDGQGTNYGYTF
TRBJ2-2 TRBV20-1 CSATGQMNTGELFF
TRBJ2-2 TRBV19 CASMALKYTGELFF
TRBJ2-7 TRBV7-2 CASSLGGWYEQYF
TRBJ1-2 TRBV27 CASSLYPGVYGYTF
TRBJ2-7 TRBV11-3 CASSHGSWREQYF
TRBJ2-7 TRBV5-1 CASSPPTLDAASSYEQYF
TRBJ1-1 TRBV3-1 CASSLQGMTEAFF
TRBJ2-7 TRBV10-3 CAISDSDESEQYF
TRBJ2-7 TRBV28 CASSQQLVPPEQYF
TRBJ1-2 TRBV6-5 CASSYSRGRYGYTF
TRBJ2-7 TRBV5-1 CASSLESGYLYEQYF
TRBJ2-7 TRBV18 CASSLQAQGTSGSRGEQYF
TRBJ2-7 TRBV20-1 CSAPIAGGLTYEQYF
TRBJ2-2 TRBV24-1 CATSDPGANTGELFF
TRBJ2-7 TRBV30 CAWRRQATYEQYF
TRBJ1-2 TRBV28 CASNPTLKGGGGYTF
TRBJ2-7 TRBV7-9 CASSLRGGDRYEQYF
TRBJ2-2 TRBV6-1 CASSAYGGGLAANTGELFF
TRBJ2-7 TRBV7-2 CASTTGAGQSYEQYF
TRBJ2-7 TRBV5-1 CASSEPAFGLAETYEQYF
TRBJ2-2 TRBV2 CASKIALGTGELFF
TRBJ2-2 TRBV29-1 CSVTGKLNTGELFF
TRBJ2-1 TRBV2 CASSEGRFRWGGRATSSYNEQFF
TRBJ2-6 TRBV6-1 CASSGQTGFSGANVLTF